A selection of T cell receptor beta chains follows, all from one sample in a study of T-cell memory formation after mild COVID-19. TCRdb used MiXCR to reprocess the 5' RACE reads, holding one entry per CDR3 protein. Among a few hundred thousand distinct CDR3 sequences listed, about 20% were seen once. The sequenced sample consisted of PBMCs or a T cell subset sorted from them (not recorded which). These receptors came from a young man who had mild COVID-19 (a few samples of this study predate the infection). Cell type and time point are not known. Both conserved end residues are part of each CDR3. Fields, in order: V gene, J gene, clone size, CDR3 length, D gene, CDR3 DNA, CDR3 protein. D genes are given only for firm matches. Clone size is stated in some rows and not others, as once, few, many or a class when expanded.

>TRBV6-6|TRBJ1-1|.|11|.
TGTGCCAGCAGTTACTCGCTGCGGGATTTCTTT
CASSYSLRDFF
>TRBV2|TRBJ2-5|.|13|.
TGTGCCAGCAGGGTTCTAGAACAAGAGACCCAGTACTTC
CASRVLEQETQYF
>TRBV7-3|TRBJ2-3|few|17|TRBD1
TGTGCCAGCAGCTTCGGGACAGGGGGCGCGGGAACAGATACGCAGTATTTT
CASSFGTGGAGTDTQYF
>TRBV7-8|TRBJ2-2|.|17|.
TGTGCCAGCAGCCCGAGCGGGACAACCCGCAACACCGGGGAGCTGTTTTTT
CASSPSGTTRNTGELFF
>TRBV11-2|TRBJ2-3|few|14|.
TGTGCCAGCATACAGGGTCCGATGAGGGATACGCAGTATTTT
CASIQGPMRDTQYF
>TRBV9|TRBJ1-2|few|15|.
TGTGCCAGCAGCGTAGCTGGGCAGGCTAACTATGGCTACACCTTC
CASSVAGQANYGYTF
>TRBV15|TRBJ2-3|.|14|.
TGTGCCACCAGCCGGGACGCTAGCACAGATACGCAGTATTTT
CATSRDASTDTQYF
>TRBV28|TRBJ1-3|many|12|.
TGTGCCAGCAGCTTTCCAGGAAACACCATATATTTT
CASSFPGNTIYF
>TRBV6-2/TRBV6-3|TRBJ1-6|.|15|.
TGTGCCAGCAGATGGACAACCCCTCTGGATTCACCCCTCCACTTT
CASRWTTPLDSPLHF
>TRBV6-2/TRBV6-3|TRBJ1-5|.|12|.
TGTGCCAGCAGGCCGCCTGGACAGCCCCAGCATTTT
CASRPPGQPQHF
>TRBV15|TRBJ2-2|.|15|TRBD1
TGTGCCACCAGCGGGGACAGGATAGACACCGGGGAGCTGTTTTTT
CATSGDRIDTGELFF
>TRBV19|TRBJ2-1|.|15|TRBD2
TGTGCCAGTAGTATCCAGCGGGGGGGCCTCAATGAGCAGTTCTTC
CASSIQRGGLNEQFF
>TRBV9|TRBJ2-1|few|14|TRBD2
TGTGCCAGCAGCGAGCGGGGGGTCCTCAATGAGCAGTTCTTC
CASSERGVLNEQFF
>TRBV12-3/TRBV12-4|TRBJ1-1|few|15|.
TGTGCCAGCAGTTCCCCTGGGGGACTGAACACTGAAGCTTTCTTT
CASSSPGGLNTEAFF
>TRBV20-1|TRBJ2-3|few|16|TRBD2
TGCAGTGCTTCCGGACTAGCGGAAGACAGCACAGATACGCAGTATTTT
CSASGLAEDSTDTQYF
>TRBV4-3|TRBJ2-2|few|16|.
TGCGCCAGCAGCCAAGAGTCCGCGCCGAAGGTCGGGGAGCTGTTTTTT
CASSQESAPKVGELFF
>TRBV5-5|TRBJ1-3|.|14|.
TGTGCCAGCAGCTACAGCGGCTCTGGAAACACCATATATTTT
CASSYSGSGNTIYF
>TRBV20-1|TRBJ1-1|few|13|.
TGCAGTGCTAGAGTCGGAGCGAACACTGAAGCTTTCTTT
CSARVGANTEAFF
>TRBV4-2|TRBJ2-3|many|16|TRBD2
TGTGCCAGCAGCCAAGATCTAGCGGGGGCACTTGATACGCAGTATTTT
CASSQDLAGALDTQYF
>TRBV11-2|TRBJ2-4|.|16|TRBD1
TGTGCCAGCAGCTTAGATTTTCCAGGGGGCACAGACATTCAGTACTTC
CASSLDFPGGTDIQYF
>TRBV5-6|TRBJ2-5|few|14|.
TGTGCCAGCAGCCCGTATGACACGGAAGAGACCCAGTACTTC
CASSPYDTEETQYF
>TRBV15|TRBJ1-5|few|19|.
TGTGCCACCAGCAGAGAGAGGGGGGGGACATGGAATAGCAATCAGCCCCAGCATTTT
CATSRERGGTWNSNQPQHF
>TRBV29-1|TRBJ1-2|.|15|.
TGCAGCGTAATCACAACAGGATCAACTAACTATGGCTACACCTTC
CSVITTGSTNYGYTF
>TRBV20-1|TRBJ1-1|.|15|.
TGCAGTGGTCCCAGGGGCGGATTCGGGGACACTGAAGCTTTCTTT
CSGPRGGFGDTEAFF
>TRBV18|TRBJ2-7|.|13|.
TGTGCCAGCTCACCGGCAGGGACCTACGAGCAGTACTTC
CASSPAGTYEQYF
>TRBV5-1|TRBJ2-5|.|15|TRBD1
TGCGCCAGCAGCTTGCAGGCAGGGGGCTTCGAGACCCAGTACTTC
CASSLQAGGFETQYF
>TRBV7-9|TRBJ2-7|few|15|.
TGTGCCAGCAGCCCACCATCCCTATATAGCTACGAGCAGTACTTC
CASSPPSLYSYEQYF
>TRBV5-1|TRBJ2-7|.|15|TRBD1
TGCGCCAGCAGCGTGGTCGGGACAGGGGAGTACGAGCAGTACTTC
CASSVVGTGEYEQYF